This T cell receptor beta chain was sequenced in a study of cytomegalovirus exposure and HLA in healthy donors. Overall study: A prior study identified just under 120 million unique TCR beta sequences from roughly 180 million T cells.

In the PCR, 60 Vbeta and 13 Jbeta primers were used. Method: immunoSEQ multiplex PCR; TCRdb's copy keeps in-frame clones and lacks some. The sample totals fewer than 150,000 clones. Notes on this clone: The target antigen is unknown.

General study findings and limits: What TCR beta sequences reportedly achieved was accurate prediction of HLA-A and HLA-B alleles in most subjects. The authors listed some 150 TCR beta chains as cytomegalovirus-associated.

The CDR3 runs 15 residues. J gave up 2 bases and V 5 bases, and 3 bases lay outside the gene matches. From germline, CDR1 is SGHTA and CDR2 FQGTGA. The clonotype was recovered from a man aged 35 to 55 in good health and CMV-seronegative. Specimen: PBMCs. V gene TRBV7-3 combines with J gene TRBJ2-7, with 13 nucleotides matching TRBD2. CDR3 bases: TGTGCCAGCAGCCCCGGGACTAGCGGGACCTACGAGCAGTACTTC. Protein: CASSPGTSGTYEQYF.